A single sample is the source of the 28 T cell receptor beta chains below, sequenced in a study of cytomegalovirus exposure and HLA in healthy donors. PCR employed 60 Vbeta and 13 Jbeta primers. Data came from immunoSEQ multiplex PCR; TCRdb stores just in-frame clones and leaves some out. The sample contains 100,000 or so clones, 60% to 80% of which appear only once. Specimen: PBMCs. The receptor set was obtained from a woman aged 30 to 39 in good health and CMV-seronegative.

The J gene is TRBJ1-5, the V gene TRBV28; 7 positions agree with TRBD1. The J segment lost 5 bases and the V segment lost 1 base, leaving 5 bases of the junction unmatched. Germline-derived CDR1 and CDR2 are MDHEN and SYDVKM. The CDR3 is 15 residues long. CDR3 in amino acids: CASSLFRRGHQPQHF. The CDR3 nucleotides read TGTGCCAGCAGTTTATTCAGGAGGGGGCATCAGCCCCAGCATTTT.

CDR3 protein: CASGLGATGETQYF. CDR3 coding DNA: TGTGCTAGTGGTCTGGGGGCGACAGGAGAGACCCAGTACTTC. This chain uses TRBV12-5 with TRBJ2-5; maybe TRBD1 (6 bases). The CDR3 consists of 14 residues. The germline V and J ends were trimmed by 5 bases and 4 bases, with 14 bases remaining between them. Germline CDR1 and CDR2: LGHNT and FRNRAP.

This sequence joins TRBV7-9 and TRBJ1-1, with D unclear. The CDR3 length is 15 residues. The V end was cut by 1 base, the J end by 4 bases, with 13 bases between. CDR1 is SEHNR, CDR2 FQNEAQ, per germline (reference sequence). The CDR3 loop is CASSLGGRVLTEAFF. Here the CDR3 DNA reads TGTGCCAGCAGCTTAGGAGGGCGGGTTCTCACTGAAGCTTTCTTT.

A few counts support this clone. This chain connects TRBV19 to TRBJ1-1; D not resolved. CDR3 length: 12 residues. Trimming removed 3 bases at V and 8 bases at J, with 10 bases between. Looked up from germline, CDR1 is LNHDA and CDR2 is SQIVND (reference sequence). The CDR3 is CASSIGVSEAFF. CDR3 nucleotide sequence: TGTGCCAGTAGTATCGGGGTTTCCGAAGCTTTCTTT.

In this sample, this clone turned up a few times. The chain joins TRBV6-5 to TRBJ1-2; D possibly corresponds to TRBD1 (5 bases). Trimming stripped 5 bases from V and 7 bases from J, with 11 bases between. Germline CDR1 is MNHEY and CDR2 is SVGAGI. The CDR3 is 12 amino acids. CDR3 sequence: CASSDPQGGYTF. The CDR3 DNA is TGTGCCAGCAGTGACCCCCAGGGTGGCTACACCTTC.

This clone was observed a few times. The chain uses TRBV20-1 and TRBJ1-1, with D unclear. The V end was cut by 8 bases, the J end by 8 bases, with 12 bases between. The CDR3 spans 10 residues. Germline assignment: CDR1 DFQATT and CDR2 SNEGSKA (reference sequence). The CDR3 loop is CSPGGGEAFF. The CDR3 nucleotides read TGCAGTCCTGGTGGAGGGGAAGCTTTCTTT.

CDR3 residues: CASSQGGRETQYF. In nucleotides, the CDR3 is TGTGCCAGCAGTCAAGGGGGCCGGGAGACCCAGTACTTC. The gene calls are TRBV6-6 and TRBJ2-5, with TRBD1 matching over 7 bases. Per germline, CDR1 MNHNY and CDR2 SVGAGI (reference sequence). Trimming at V came to 5 bases and at J to 5 bases, leaving 5 bases not matched to a gene. This CDR3 has 13 amino acids.

This chain uses TRBV9 with TRBJ2-2; 7 bases are a match to TRBD2. The CDR3 is made up of 14 amino acids. V lost 4 bases and J lost 4; bases outside the gene matches: 4. Germline CDR1 is SGDLS and CDR2 is YYNGEE. The CDR3 coding sequence is TGTGCCAGCAGCCCCCGACTAGCCACCGGGGAGCTGTTTTTT. It yields the protein CASSPRLATGELFF.

The V gene is TRBV5-6, the J gene TRBJ2-1; no definite D call. This CDR3 has 14 residues. Germline V gene lookup returns CDR1 SGHDT and CDR2 YYEEEE. Trimming stripped 9 bases from V and 1 base from J, with 14 bases between. The DNA for the CDR3 is TGTGCCACCACCGGTACGCCGTCCTACAATGAGCAGTTCTTC. Its protein is CATTGTPSYNEQFF. Supplemented by reference TRBV5-6 and TRBJ2-1, the full variable domain reads DAGVTQSPTHLIKTRGQQVTLRCSPKSGHDTVSWYQQALGQGPQFIFQYYEEEERQRGNFPDRFSGHQFPNYSSELNVNALLLGDSALYLCATTGTPSYNEQFFGPGTRLTVL.

V usage is TRBV7-2 and J usage is TRBJ2-1; 13 positions match TRBD2. J was trimmed by 2 bases and V by 5 bases; bases with no gene match: 3. Germline lookup yields CDR1 SGHTA and CDR2 FQGNSA. This CDR3 is built from 16 residues. CDR3 amino acids: CASSPGLAGAYNEQFF. As DNA, the CDR3 is TGTGCCAGCAGCCCAGGACTAGCGGGAGCCTACAATGAGCAGTTCTTC.

V usage is TRBV18 and J usage is TRBJ1-1; D is unresolved. The CDR3 has 14 residues. V lost 4 bases and J 0 bases, leaving 9 bases between the germline ends. Germline lookup yields CDR1 KGHSH and CDR2 LQKENI. DNA of the CDR3: TGTGCCAGCTCACAGACACAAATGAACACTGAAGCTTTCTTT. Translation: CASSQTQMNTEAFF.

This clone has a handful of counts. DNA of the CDR3: TGTGCCAGCAGCTTCGACAGGGGAAATGAAAAACTGTTTTTT. Translating gives CASSFDRGNEKLFF. The chain carries TRBV27 and TRBJ1-4; the match to TRBD1 covers 8 bases. The CDR3 length is 14 residues. With V trimmed by 6 bases and J by 5 bases, 5 bases remained unmatched. Germline V gene sequence: CDR1 MNHEY, CDR2 SMNVEV (reference sequence).

This clone was seen once. J is TRBJ2-2 and V is TRBV6-4; 10 bases line up with TRBD2. The V segment lost 6 bases and the J segment 8 bases; nucleotides outside the gene matches: 9. Germline values: CDR1 MRHNA, CDR2 SNTAGT. The CDR3 covers 15 residues. CDR3 sequence reads: CASSAVPGLAGELFF. For the CDR3, the DNA is TGTGCCAGCAGCGCCGTGCCGGGACTAGCGGGGGAGCTGTTTTTT.

The chain is built from TRBV19 and TRBJ1-2; TRBD1 aligns across 7 bases. The V and J ends lost 4 bases and 7 bases, in that order; junction bases with no gene match: 12. The CDR3 loop spans 15 amino acids. Germline loops: CDR1 LNHDA, CDR2 SQIVND (reference sequence). The chain's CDR3 is CASSKTGTLARGYTF. CDR3 DNA sequence: TGTGCCAGTAGTAAGACAGGGACTCTAGCTCGTGGCTACACCTTC. The full variable domain, in which reference TRBV19 and TRBJ1-2 provide the parts outside the CDR3, is DGGITQSPKYLFRKEGQNVTLSCEQNLNHDAMYWYRQDPGQGLRLIYYSQIVNDFQKGDIAEGYSVSREKKESFPLTVTSAQKNPTAFYLCASSKTGTLARGYTFGSGTRLTVV.

This chain uses TRBV29-1 with TRBJ1-1, with TRBD1 as a possible D gene (6 bases). The CDR3 runs to 13 residues. Germline V CDR1 and CDR2: SQVTM, ANQGSEA. V lost 7 bases and J lost 5, with 17 bases in between. CDR3 sequence reads: CSGWDTGGTEAFF. CDR3 DNA sequence: TGCAGCGGCTGGGACACCGGGGGGACTGAAGCTTTCTTT.

This clone was seen a single time. V gene TRBV20-1 combines with J gene TRBJ1-4; D gene unclear. The germline gives CDR1 DFQATT, CDR2 SNEGSKA (reference sequence). CDR3 length: 11 residues. V was shortened by 3 bases and J by 8 bases, with 7 bases between the two germline ends. The DNA of the CDR3 is TGCAGTGCTAGTGAGTTCGAAAAACTGTTTTTT. As protein: CSASEFEKLFF.

The J gene is TRBJ2-7, the V gene TRBV9; 9 nucleotides match TRBD1. V lost 4 bases to trimming and J lost 0 bases; unmatched junction nucleotides: 5. CDR1 SGDLS and CDR2 YYNGEE come from the germline V gene. This CDR3 spans 15 amino acids. As DNA, the CDR3 is TGTGCCAGCAGCCTGGGACAGGGAGTCTCCTACGAGCAGTACTTC. It codes for CASSLGQGVSYEQYF.

The V call is TRBV4-3, the J call TRBJ1-1; 7 nucleotides align to TRBD1. The CDR3 consists of 13 residues. From germline, CDR1 is LGHNA and CDR2 YSLEER. V dropped 2 bases and J dropped 11; count of bases not matched to a gene: 8. In DNA form, the CDR3 reads TGCGCCAGCAGCCAACTCGAGGGGGCAGTGGCTTTCTTT. Protein product: CASSQLEGAVAFF.

A few counts support this clone. J is TRBJ1-3 and V is TRBV6-5; D is uncertain. Trimming pared 4 bases from V and 7 bases from J, leaving 8 bases between. The CDR3 sequence is 12 residues long. Germline loops: CDR1 MNHEY, CDR2 SVGAGI. CDR3 in DNA: TGTGCCAGCAGTTCTACGGGGAACACCATATATTTT. Amino acids: CASSSTGNTIYF.

This clone was observed once. The chain couples TRBV28 to TRBJ2-3; 8 bases agree with TRBD2. This CDR3 region has 15 residues. Germline CDR1 MDHEN, CDR2 SYDVKM. With V trimmed by 7 bases and J by 4 bases, 10 bases remained unmatched. The CDR3 DNA follows: TGTGCCAGCAACCTGAGCGGGAGTGGGTCAGATACGCAGTATTTT. Its protein is CASNLSGSGSDTQYF.

This clone was observed a few times. The chain couples TRBV7-6 to TRBJ1-1; D is ambiguous. Germline CDR1 SGHVS, CDR2 FNYEAQ. Trimming took 3 bases from V and 11 from J, leaving 16 bases between them. This CDR3 comprises 13 residues. The CDR3 DNA reads TGTGCCAGCAGCTTTCGGCGGGGTCTGGAGGCTTTCTTT. Translation gives CASSFRRGLEAFF.

This sequence joins TRBV5-6 and TRBJ1-4; D uncertain. This CDR3 contains 14 residues. The ends were cut back, 2 bases at V and 10 bases at J, with 15 bases in the middle. In germline, CDR1 is SGHDT, CDR2 YYEEEE. The CDR3 bases are TGTGCCAGCAGCTTAGGCAGGTCCTCCGTAAAACTGTTTTTT. Its translation: CASSLGRSSVKLFF.

The J gene is TRBJ2-1, the V gene TRBV30; D gene uncertain. The CDR3 consists of 12 residues. Trimming took off 3 bases at V and 3 bases at J, with 6 bases between the two ends. Germline assignment: CDR1 GTSNPN and CDR2 SVGIG (reference sequence). The DNA for the CDR3 is TGTGCCTGGAGCGTCCTCTACAATGAGCAGTTCTTC. The encoded protein is CAWSVLYNEQFF.

CDR3 DNA sequence: TGTGCCAGCAGTGGCGGACAGGGGATCTCTGGGGCCAACGTCCTGACTTTC. Its translation: CASSGGQGISGANVLTF. The chain uses TRBV6-1 and TRBJ2-6, with 9 bases that match TRBD1. The V and J ends lost 4 bases and 0 bases, in that order; junction bases with no gene match: 4. CDR3 length: 17 amino acids. CDR1 is MNHNS and CDR2 is SASEGT in the germline V gene.

This clone was counted a few times. The rearrangement links TRBV5-1 to TRBJ1-2; unclear D gene. This CDR3 contains 14 residues. The V end lost 0 bases, the J end lost 4 bases, and 10 bases lay between the germline ends. CDR1 and CDR2 from the germline V gene are SGHRS and YFSETQ. The CDR3 DNA follows: TGCGCCAGCAGCTTGGGGCAGGCGAGCTATGGCTACACCTTC. It codes for CASSLGQASYGYTF.

The gene calls are TRBV4-3 and TRBJ2-2; 8 bases are shared with TRBD2. The CDR3 runs 17 residues. The germline V gene encodes CDR1 LGHNA and CDR2 YSLEER. Germline trimming cut 1 base from V and 4 bases from J; bases unmatched to any gene: 8. Here the CDR3 reads CASSQVHTGRATGELFF. The CDR3 DNA sequence: TGCGCCAGCAGCCAAGTTCATACCGGGAGGGCCACCGGGGAGCTGTTTTTT.

This chain links TRBV28 with TRBJ1-1, with D uncertain. The CDR3 spans 12 residues. CDR1 is MDHEN, CDR2 SYDVKM, per germline. Trimming removed 6 bases from V and 7 bases from J, with 12 bases in between. In DNA form, the CDR3 reads TGTGCCAGCAGCTTCCTCTCAGTTGAAGCTTTCTTT. Translating it yields CASSFLSVEAFF.

The chain joins TRBV28 to TRBJ2-7, with 7 bases lining up with TRBD2. The CDR3 runs 14 residues. The germline V gene encodes CDR1 MDHEN and CDR2 SYDVKM. Trimming at V came to 2 bases and at J to 5 bases, leaving 6 bases not matched to a gene. Here the CDR3 reads CASSLGGEGNEQYF. The CDR3 nucleotides read TGTGCCAGCAGTTTAGGGGGGGAAGGAAACGAGCAGTACTTC.